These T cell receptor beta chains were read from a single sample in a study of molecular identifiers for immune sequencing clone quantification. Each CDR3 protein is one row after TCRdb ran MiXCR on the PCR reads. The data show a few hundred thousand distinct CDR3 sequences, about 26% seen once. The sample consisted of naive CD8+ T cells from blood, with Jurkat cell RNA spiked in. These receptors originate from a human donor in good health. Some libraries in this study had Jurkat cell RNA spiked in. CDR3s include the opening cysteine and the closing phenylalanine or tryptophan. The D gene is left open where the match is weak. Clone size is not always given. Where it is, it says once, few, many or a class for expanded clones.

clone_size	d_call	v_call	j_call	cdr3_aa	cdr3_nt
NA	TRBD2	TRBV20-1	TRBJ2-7	CSADGLAGSYEQYF	TGCAGTGCTGATGGGCTAGCGGGGTCCTACGAGCAGTACTTC
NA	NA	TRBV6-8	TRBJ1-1	CASSGQWSAFAEAFF	TGTGCCAGCAGTGGACAGTGGAGCGCGTTCGCTGAAGCTTTCTTT
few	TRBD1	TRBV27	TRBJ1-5	CASSGQGGQPQHF	TGTGCCAGCAGCGGACAGGGCGGTCAGCCCCAGCATTTT
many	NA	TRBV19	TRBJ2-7	CASSIATPFRTHTYEQYF	TGTGCCAGTAGTATTGCGACCCCGTTCCGGACCCATACTTACGAGCAGTACTTC
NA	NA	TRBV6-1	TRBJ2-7	CASTRGRDNYEQYF	TGTGCCAGCACCCGAGGGCGGGACAACTACGAGCAGTACTTC
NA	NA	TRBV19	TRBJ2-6	CASSTTGANVLTF	TGTGCCAGTAGTACGACGGGGGCCAACGTCCTGACTTTC
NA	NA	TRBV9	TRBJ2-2	CASSSRSLSTGELFF	TGTGCCAGCAGCTCCCGGAGCCTGAGCACCGGGGAGCTGTTTTTT
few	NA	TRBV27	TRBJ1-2	CASRLGHSYGYTF	TGTGCCAGCAGGCTCGGACATTCCTATGGCTACACCTTC
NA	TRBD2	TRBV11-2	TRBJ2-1	CASSPTRAGEFF	TGTGCCAGCAGCCCGACCCGGGCGGGAGAGTTCTTC
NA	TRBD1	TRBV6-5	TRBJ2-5	CASSYLNHRDRQETQYF	TGTGCCAGCAGTTACTTGAATCACCGGGACAGGCAAGAGACCCAGTACTTC
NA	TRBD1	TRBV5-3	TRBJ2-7	CASSLGTGGIYELYF	TGTGCCAGCAGCTTGGGGACAGGGGGGATATACGAGCTGTACTTC
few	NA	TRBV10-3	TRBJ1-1	CAIKGVGANTEAFF	TGTGCCATCAAGGGCGTGGGGGCGAACACTGAAGCTTTCTTT
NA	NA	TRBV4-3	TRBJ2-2	CASSQEVSSLRYFSGELFF	TGCGCCAGCAGCCAAGAGGTCTCTAGTCTTCGTTACTTCTCCGGGGAGCTGTTTTTT
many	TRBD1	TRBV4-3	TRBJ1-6	CASSQDLGTGNSPLHF	TGCGCCAGCAGCCAAGATCTAGGGACAGGGAATTCACCCCTCCACTTT
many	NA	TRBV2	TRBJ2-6	CASSEAKVTGANVLTF	TGTGCCAGCAGTGAAGCGAAGGTTACTGGGGCCAACGTCCTGACTTTC
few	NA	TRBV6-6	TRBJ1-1	CASSYSIRRSGDTEAFF	TGTGCCAGCAGTTACTCGATAAGAAGGTCTGGGGACACTGAAGCTTTCTTT
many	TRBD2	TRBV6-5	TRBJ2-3	CASSYSLREMPDTQYF	TGTGCCAGCAGTTACTCTTTGCGGGAGATGCCAGATACGCAGTATTTT
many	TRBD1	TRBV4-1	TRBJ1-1	CASSQVQGDPEAFF	TGCGCCAGCAGCCAAGTACAGGGGGACCCTGAAGCTTTCTTT
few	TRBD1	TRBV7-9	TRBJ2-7	CASSTRTGYDHEQYF	TGTGCCAGCAGCACTAGGACAGGGTACGACCACGAGCAGTACTTC
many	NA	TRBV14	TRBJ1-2	CASSQEWDKNPLSGYTF	TGTGCCAGCAGCCAAGAATGGGACAAGAACCCTCTAAGTGGCTACACCTTC
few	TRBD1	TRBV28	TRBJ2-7	CASSLGQGAVGEQYF	TGTGCCAGCAGCCTCGGGCAGGGGGCGGTTGGCGAGCAGTACTTC
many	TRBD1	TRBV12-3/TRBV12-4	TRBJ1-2	CASSPDRANYGYTF	TGTGCCAGCAGTCCGGACAGGGCGAACTATGGCTACACCTTC
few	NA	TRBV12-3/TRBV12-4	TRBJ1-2	CAIDTYDRGRGYTF	TGTGCCATCGACACCTATGATAGGGGGAGAGGCTACACCTTC
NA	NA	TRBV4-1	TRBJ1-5	CASSQDIYGGNQPQHF	TGCGCCAGCAGCCAAGATATCTACGGGGGCAATCAGCCCCAGCATTTT
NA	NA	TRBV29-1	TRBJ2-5	CSVVRGDGLQETQYF	TGCAGCGTTGTAAGGGGGGACGGCCTCCAAGAGACCCAGTACTTC
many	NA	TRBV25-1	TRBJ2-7	CASSEYRQGSSYEQYF	TGTGCCAGCAGTGAATATAGGCAGGGTAGCTCCTACGAGCAGTACTTC